This T cell receptor beta chain was identified in a study of vaccination and CD4 T cells after COVID-19 (dated by TCRdb to 2022 to 2024). General notes on the study: Every convalescent patient had a positive nasal swab PCR test for SARS-CoV-2, with mild disease in roughly 10 patients and severe disease in one. The convalescent cohort included six males and four females, with two Hispanic individuals, seven Caucasians, two Asians and one multiracial person. Participants received two doses of either the Pfizer-BioNTech BNT162b2 vaccine (n=8) or the Moderna mRNA-1273 vaccine (n=2). Post-COVID blood samples were collected from convalescent patients a median of approximately 100 days after diagnosis, with a range of roughly 30 to 161 days. Post-vaccine blood samples were taken a median of 72 days after the second vaccine dose, with a range of roughly 14 to 250 days. For three convalescent patients, samples were collected at an early post-vaccination timepoint (day 14) as well as at a late post-vaccination timepoint (days 161 to 241). In 9 to 11 COVID-19 convalescent patients and a handful of infection-naive healthy vaccine recipients, researchers compared the spike-specific CD4+ TCR repertoire from before mRNA vaccination with the repertoire from after. Beyond this particular receptor, the publication reports: In convalescent patients, nearly all vaccine-specific clones (304 of 307) were found to be mono-reactive for SARS-CoV-2 spike rather than cross-reactive with common cold coronaviruses. Among convalescent patients, a median roughly 90% of the SARS-CoV-2-reactive clones seen after vaccination appeared only after vaccination, which suggests priming specific to the vaccine. The study included relatively few convalescent patients and did not analyze early timepoints after natural infection. The median number of SARS-CoV-2-reactive clonotypes rose from 20 to 25 after infection to roughly 38 after vaccination, but the change was not significant.

The label giving this sample's time point can be read as: late sampling 161 to 241 days after vaccination in a few convalescent patients. The convalescent patients' positive SARS-CoV-2 PCR tests were from March to December 2020, which was before the Alpha, Beta and Delta variants emerged in the United States. Ficoll-Paque Plus gradient centrifugation was used to isolate PBMCs from whole blood, and the isolated PBMCs were then either used fresh or cryopreserved at -140C. Receptors were amplified or captured by PCR. The instrument given in TCRdb is Illumina iSeq 100. The authors' analysis ran thus. Non-productive sequences were removed, and CDR3s not starting with C, not ending with F or W, or shorter than 7 amino acids were discarded. Levenshtein distances (stringdist) and unrooted phylogenetic trees (ape) in R version 3.6.1 were used to assess CDR3 homology. The raw public data were reprocessed by TCRdb itself: fastp quality trimming at Q25, MiXCR clonotype calling, in-frame beta chains only. Rows merge per CDR3 protein into single entries with the most common DNA and genes. These V and J calls originate from TCRdb's pipeline instead of the authors' own analysis. Counted in this sample were 30,000 to 40,000 distinct CDR3 sequences; 36% of them appeared once. The ten largest account for 5.8% of the sample.

As regards this clonotype: Which antigen it targets is not known. No clone much larger than this one lies a single base away; base qualities are absent.

V is cut back by 8 bases and J by 9 bases, with 19 bases in the junction unmatched. The cysteine opens and the phenylalanine closes a CDR3 of 16 amino acids. Only the CDR3 portion is preserved as DNA: 48 bases, with reading frame beginning at the first base. CDR1 MGHRA and CDR2 YSYEKL were looked up in the germline V gene. This chain is built from TRBV4-1 and TRBJ2-1; 7 central bases correspond to TRBD1. Sequences were derived from CD4+ T cells from blood, sampled about 7 months after SARS-CoV-2 vaccination. The receptor comes from a human donor who had recovered from COVID-19. The DNA sequence is as follows: TGCGCCAGCTCGGACAGGACAAGTTGGGTGTCAAGTGAGCAGTTCTTC. Its amino acids are CASSDRTSWVSSEQFF.